This T cell receptor (beta chain) was captured by sequencing in a study of T cell repertoires in cytomegalovirus infection. In the study overall: HLA-C-restricted CMV epitopes, recently identified, and well-studied HLA-B-restricted ones were used by the study. General study points: The study found HLA-C-restricted CMV-specific TCR beta clonotypes dominating the ex vivo response.

V shed 3 bases and J shed 2 bases, with 14 bases lying between them. There are 15 residues in the CDR3. The V gene's germline CDR1 is SGHAT and CDR2 FQNNGV. TCRdb fed the reads into MiXCR, producing one record per CDR3 protein. Here the sample spans around 900,000 distinct CDR3 sequences, 30% to 40% being singletons. In this sample, this clonotype turned up a few times. Its antigen is not known. The chain uses TRBV11-2 and TRBJ2-7, with a tentative D call TRBD2 (7 bases). The sample was cultured CD8+ T cells from PBMCs, taken from culture after CMV antigen stimulation. This TCR was sampled from a human donor in good health (CMV status not recorded). Some clones in this sample may be carry-over from other donors' samples. CDR3 protein: CASSLWGGPPYEQYV. DNA of the CDR3: TGTGCCAGCAGCTTGTGGGGGGGGCCCCCCTACGAGCAGTACGTC.